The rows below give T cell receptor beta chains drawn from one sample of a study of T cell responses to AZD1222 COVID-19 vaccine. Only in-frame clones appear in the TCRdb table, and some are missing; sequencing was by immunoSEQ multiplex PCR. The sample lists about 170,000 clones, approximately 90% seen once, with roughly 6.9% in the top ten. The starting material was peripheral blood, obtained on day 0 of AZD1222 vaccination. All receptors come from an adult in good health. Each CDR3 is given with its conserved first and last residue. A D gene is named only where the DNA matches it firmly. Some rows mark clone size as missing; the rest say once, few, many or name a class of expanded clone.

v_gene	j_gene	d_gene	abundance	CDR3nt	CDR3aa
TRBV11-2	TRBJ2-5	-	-	TGTGCCAGCAGCTTGCAAGAGACCCAGTACTTC	CASSLQETQYF
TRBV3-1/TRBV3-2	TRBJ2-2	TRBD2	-	TGTGCCAGCAGCCGAATAGCGGGCACCGGGGAGCTGTTTTTT	CASSRIAGTGELFF
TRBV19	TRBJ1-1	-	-	TGTGCCAGTAGTATAGATGCGGAGGGAGGAATGAACACTGAAGCTTTCTTT	CASSIDAEGGMNTEAFF
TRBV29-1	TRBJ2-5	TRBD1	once	TGCAGCGTCGCGGACAGGGTATGGAACGATTTTGAGACCCAGTACTTC	CSVADRVWNDFETQYF
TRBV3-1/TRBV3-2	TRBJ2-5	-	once	TGTGCCAGCAGCCAAAGGAGAGAGACCCAGTACTTC	CASSQRRETQYF
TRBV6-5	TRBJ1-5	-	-	TGTGCCAGCAGTTTCACCCGGGTCAGCAATCAGCCCCAGCATTTT	CASSFTRVSNQPQHF
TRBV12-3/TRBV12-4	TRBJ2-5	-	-	TGTGCCAGCAGCTTCTTGGGGGAGACCCAGTACTTC	CASSFLGETQYF
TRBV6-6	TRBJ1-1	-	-	TGTGCCAGCCGGGACTCTGAAGCTTTCTTT	CASRDSEAFF
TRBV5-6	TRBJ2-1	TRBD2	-	TGTGCCAGCAGCTTGGGGGCGAGCGGGGCCGCCCCCTTCTTC	CASSLGASGAAPFF
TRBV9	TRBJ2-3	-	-	TGTGCCAGCAGCCCGAAGAATTCGAAGGACCTTACGCAGTATTTT	CASSPKNSKDLTQYF
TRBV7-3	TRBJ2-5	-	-	TGTGCCAGCAGCTTAAAAGAGACCCAGTACTTC	CASSLKETQYF
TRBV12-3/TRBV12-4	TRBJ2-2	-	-	TGTGCCAGCGGCACCGGGGAGCTGTTTTTT	CASGTGELFF
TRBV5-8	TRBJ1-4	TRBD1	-	TGTGCCAGCAAGATTGTCTCTGGGCAGGGGGCCTGGAATGAAAAACTGTTTTTT	CASKIVSGQGAWNEKLFF
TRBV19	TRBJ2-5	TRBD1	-	TGTGCCAGTAGTAGGAGGACAGGGCAAGAGACCCAGTACTTC	CASSRRTGQETQYF
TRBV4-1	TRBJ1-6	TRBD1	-	TGCGCCAGCAGCCAACCGGGACAGGCTCTGATACCCCTCCACTTT	CASSQPGQALIPLHF
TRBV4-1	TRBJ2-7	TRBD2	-	TGCGCCAGCAGCCAGGCCCTAGGGACTAGATCCTACGAGCAGTACTTC	CASSQALGTRSYEQYF
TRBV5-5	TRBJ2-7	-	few	TGTGCCAGCAGAACGGGGCCCCAATGGACCTACGAGCAGTACTTC	CASRTGPQWTYEQYF
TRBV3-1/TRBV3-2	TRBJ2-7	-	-	TGTGCCAGCAGCCAAGGAGTACTGGGGGTGCAGGTCTACGAGCAGTACTTC	CASSQGVLGVQVYEQYF
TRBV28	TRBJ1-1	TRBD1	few	TGTGCCAGCAGTTTAAAGATTTGGACACAGGGGGGGAATGAAGCTTTCTTT	CASSLKIWTQGGNEAFF
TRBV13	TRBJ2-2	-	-	TGTGCCAGCAGATTAGACTCCACCGGGGAGCTGTTTTTT	CASRLDSTGELFF
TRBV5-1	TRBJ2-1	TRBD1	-	TGCGCCAGCAGCTTGGTGGGGACAGGGTCCCATGAGCAGTTCTTC	CASSLVGTGSHEQFF
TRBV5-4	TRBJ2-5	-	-	TGTGCCAGCTCCATCTGGGGCGATCCGCGAGAGACCCAGTACTTC	CASSIWGDPRETQYF